The rows below give T cell receptor beta chains drawn from one sample of a study of cytotoxic CD8 clonotypes in ibrutinib-treated CLL. Using immunoSEQ multiplex PCR, the repertoire was profiled, and TCRdb retains in-frame clones only, with some absent. The sample lists over 100,000 clones, approximately 85% occurring once. This sample comprised PBMCs, obtained after 24 months of ibrutinib treatment. These receptors all stem from a human donor with chronic lymphocytic leukemia. CDR3s include the opening cysteine and the closing phenylalanine or tryptophan. Fields, in order: D gene, V gene, J gene, clone size, CDR3 DNA, CDR3 protein. The D gene is left open where the match is weak. Only some rows state a clone size, as once, few, many or a class for expanded clones.

d_call: NA; v_call: TRBV9; j_call: TRBJ1-6; clone_size: NA; cdr3_nt: TGTGCCAGCAGCGTGAAGAGCTCCTATAATTCACCCCTCCACTTT; cdr3_aa: CASSVKSSYNSPLHF
d_call: TRBD1; v_call: TRBV2; j_call: TRBJ1-2; clone_size: NA; cdr3_nt: TGTGCCAGCAGTGGGCAGGGGGCAGATGGCTACACCTTC; cdr3_aa: CASSGQGADGYTF
d_call: NA; v_call: TRBV19; j_call: TRBJ2-7; clone_size: NA; cdr3_nt: TGTGCCAGTAGTATCTCCTCCGGGACACAAGTATCCTACGAGCAGTACTTC; cdr3_aa: CASSISSGTQVSYEQYF
d_call: NA; v_call: TRBV19; j_call: TRBJ2-5; clone_size: few; cdr3_nt: TGTGCCAGTAGGTCCGGGCCGAACCCCCAAGAGACCCAGTACTTC; cdr3_aa: CASRSGPNPQETQYF
d_call: TRBD1; v_call: TRBV11-2; j_call: TRBJ2-2; clone_size: NA; cdr3_nt: TGTGCCAGCAGCTTTATGACAGGGGGCTGGAGGACCGGGGAGCTGTTTTTT; cdr3_aa: CASSFMTGGWRTGELFF
d_call: NA; v_call: TRBV18; j_call: TRBJ2-7; clone_size: NA; cdr3_nt: TGTGCCAGCTCATCCCATGGGACACCGAGCTCCTACGAGCAGTACTTC; cdr3_aa: CASSSHGTPSSYEQYF
d_call: NA; v_call: TRBV19; j_call: TRBJ1-2; clone_size: NA; cdr3_nt: TGTGCCAGTAGTATATCTGGAGCACGGGCGTCTGGCTACACCTTC; cdr3_aa: CASSISGARASGYTF
d_call: TRBD1; v_call: TRBV28; j_call: TRBJ2-7; clone_size: NA; cdr3_nt: TGTGCCAGCAGTTCCACAGGGGGCGTTAGGCCCTACGAGCAGTACTTC; cdr3_aa: CASSSTGGVRPYEQYF
d_call: NA; v_call: TRBV28; j_call: TRBJ1-5; clone_size: NA; cdr3_nt: TGTGCCAGCAGCCGCGGACGGAACAATCAGCCCCAGCATTTT; cdr3_aa: CASSRGRNNQPQHF
d_call: TRBD2; v_call: TRBV27; j_call: TRBJ2-3; clone_size: NA; cdr3_nt: TGTGCCAGCAGTTTATTCCAGCCGGGACTAGCGGGGGTAGATACGCAGTATTTT; cdr3_aa: CASSLFQPGLAGVDTQYF
d_call: TRBD1; v_call: TRBV6-6; j_call: TRBJ1-5; clone_size: NA; cdr3_nt: TGTGCCAGCAGTTCCGGACAGGGGGGACAGCCCCAGCATTTT; cdr3_aa: CASSSGQGGQPQHF
d_call: TRBD1; v_call: TRBV6-5; j_call: TRBJ1-4; clone_size: NA; cdr3_nt: TGTGCCAGCAGTCCCGGGACAGGAGATGAAAAACTGTTTTTT; cdr3_aa: CASSPGTGDEKLFF
d_call: NA; v_call: TRBV7-3; j_call: TRBJ1-2; clone_size: NA; cdr3_nt: TGTGCCAGCTGTAGAACCGGGGAGCAAGGCTACACCTTC; cdr3_aa: CASCRTGEQGYTF
d_call: NA; v_call: TRBV7-2; j_call: TRBJ2-7; clone_size: once; cdr3_nt: TGTGCCAGCCGGACCGGGGCCTCCTACGAGCAGTACTTC; cdr3_aa: CASRTGASYEQYF
d_call: TRBD1; v_call: TRBV9; j_call: TRBJ2-2; clone_size: once; cdr3_nt: TGTGCCAGCAGCGTAGCTGGGACAGGGGGAACCGGGGAGCTGTTTTTT; cdr3_aa: CASSVAGTGGTGELFF
d_call: NA; v_call: TRBV5-1; j_call: TRBJ2-1; clone_size: once; cdr3_nt: TGCGCCAGCAGCTTGTTATCGGAAGTGAATGAGCAGTTCTTC; cdr3_aa: CASSLLSEVNEQFF
d_call: NA; v_call: TRBV4-1; j_call: TRBJ1-6; clone_size: few; cdr3_nt: TGCGCCAGCAGCCAAGTGCCGGGGATCGGTAATTCACCCCTCCACTTT; cdr3_aa: CASSQVPGIGNSPLHF
d_call: NA; v_call: TRBV7-2; j_call: TRBJ2-5; clone_size: NA; cdr3_nt: TGTGCCAGCAGCCGGGTCGGGGTAATAAAAGAGACCCAGTACTTC; cdr3_aa: CASSRVGVIKETQYF
d_call: NA; v_call: TRBV6-5; j_call: TRBJ2-7; clone_size: NA; cdr3_nt: TGTGCCAGCAGTTACTCCCGGGGCTACGAGCAGTACTTC; cdr3_aa: CASSYSRGYEQYF
d_call: NA; v_call: TRBV10-3; j_call: TRBJ2-7; clone_size: NA; cdr3_nt: TGTGCCATCACCGGAGCACCACCTTACGAGCAGTACTTC; cdr3_aa: CAITGAPPYEQYF
d_call: NA; v_call: TRBV14; j_call: TRBJ2-1; clone_size: NA; cdr3_nt: TGTGCCAGCAGCCAAGGGGTAGGATGGGACTACAATGAGCAGTTCTTC; cdr3_aa: CASSQGVGWDYNEQFF
d_call: NA; v_call: TRBV18; j_call: TRBJ1-4; clone_size: NA; cdr3_nt: TGTGCCAGCTCACGGGGGTCCTCTGCAACTAATGAAAAACTGTTTTTT; cdr3_aa: CASSRGSSATNEKLFF
d_call: NA; v_call: TRBV11-1; j_call: TRBJ2-5; clone_size: NA; cdr3_nt: TGTGCCAGCAGCTTGGGCGAGACCCAGTACTTC; cdr3_aa: CASSLGETQYF
d_call: NA; v_call: TRBV28; j_call: TRBJ2-1; clone_size: NA; cdr3_nt: TGTGCCAGCAAAAACAGAGAGCAGTTCTTC; cdr3_aa: CASKNREQFF
d_call: NA; v_call: TRBV10-3; j_call: TRBJ1-2; clone_size: NA; cdr3_nt: TGTGCCATCGGGAGAGCTAACTATGGCTACACCTTC; cdr3_aa: CAIGRANYGYTF
d_call: NA; v_call: TRBV7-2; j_call: TRBJ2-5; clone_size: NA; cdr3_nt: TGTGCCAGCAGCAGAACGCGGCAAGAGACCCAGTACTTC; cdr3_aa: CASSRTRQETQYF
d_call: TRBD1; v_call: TRBV19; j_call: TRBJ1-5; clone_size: NA; cdr3_nt: TGTGCCAGTAAATGGACAGGGGGTCGACAGCCCCAGCATTTT; cdr3_aa: CASKWTGGRQPQHF
d_call: TRBD1; v_call: TRBV7-9; j_call: TRBJ2-6; clone_size: NA; cdr3_nt: TGTGCCAGCAGCCTTAGACAGGGGGAGACTGGGGCCAACGTCCTGACTTTC; cdr3_aa: CASSLRQGETGANVLTF
d_call: NA; v_call: TRBV10-3; j_call: TRBJ2-2; clone_size: NA; cdr3_nt: TGTGCCATCAGTCCCTTGGGGCAGGGGACAGCGGGTCCCACCGGGGAGCTGTTTTTT; cdr3_aa: CAISPLGQGTAGPTGELFF
d_call: TRBD1; v_call: TRBV5-1; j_call: TRBJ2-6; clone_size: few; cdr3_nt: TGCGCCAGCAGCGTGGGACAGGCGTTCAACGTCCTGACTTTC; cdr3_aa: CASSVGQAFNVLTF
d_call: NA; v_call: TRBV5-6; j_call: TRBJ2-5; clone_size: NA; cdr3_nt: TGTGCCAGCAGCCCCCCCTGGGTCAGAGACAGGATCCTGCAGGAGACCCAGTACTTC; cdr3_aa: CASSPPWVRDRILQETQYF
d_call: NA; v_call: TRBV7-8; j_call: TRBJ2-2; clone_size: once; cdr3_nt: TGTGCCAGCAGCTTATTAGGCCCCGGGGAGCTGTTTTTT; cdr3_aa: CASSLLGPGELFF
d_call: NA; v_call: TRBV19; j_call: TRBJ1-4; clone_size: NA; cdr3_nt: TGTGCCAGTAGTATCCAGTCGGGCCGAATCCTGTTTTTT; cdr3_aa: CASSIQSGRILFF
d_call: TRBD1; v_call: TRBV28; j_call: TRBJ2-3; clone_size: NA; cdr3_nt: TGTGCCAGCAGTCTTCGGGACAGGGATACGGATACGCAGTATTTT; cdr3_aa: CASSLRDRDTDTQYF
d_call: NA; v_call: TRBV7-2; j_call: TRBJ2-3; clone_size: NA; cdr3_nt: TGTGCCAGCAGCTTAGTAGGAGGGGGGGCCATGGCAGATACGCAGTATTTT; cdr3_aa: CASSLVGGGAMADTQYF
d_call: TRBD2; v_call: TRBV7-2; j_call: TRBJ2-3; clone_size: once; cdr3_nt: TGTGCCAGCAGCGACCATAGGAGGCTAGCGGGATTGACAGATACGCAGTATTTT; cdr3_aa: CASSDHRRLAGLTDTQYF
d_call: TRBD2; v_call: TRBV7-6; j_call: TRBJ2-3; clone_size: NA; cdr3_nt: TGTGCCAGCAGCCACGAATCGAGCCAGCGGGAGTCAACAGATACGCAGTATTTT; cdr3_aa: CASSHESSQRESTDTQYF
d_call: TRBD2; v_call: TRBV7-3; j_call: TRBJ2-7; clone_size: once; cdr3_nt: TGTGCCAGCAGCCCGCAACTAGCGGGAGTCCACGAGCAGTACTTC; cdr3_aa: CASSPQLAGVHEQYF
d_call: NA; v_call: TRBV30; j_call: TRBJ1-6; clone_size: few; cdr3_nt: TGTGCCTGGAGTTCCCTCGGGGGCAATTCACCCCTCCACTTT; cdr3_aa: CAWSSLGGNSPLHF
d_call: NA; v_call: TRBV7-9; j_call: TRBJ1-1; clone_size: NA; cdr3_nt: TGTGCCAGCAGAAGAACAGGGTTGGGGAACACTGAAGCTTTCTTT; cdr3_aa: CASRRTGLGNTEAFF
d_call: TRBD1; v_call: TRBV5-1; j_call: TRBJ1-1; clone_size: NA; cdr3_nt: TGCGCCAGCAGCTCGAGAGGGGGCTTAACTGAAGCTTTCTTT; cdr3_aa: CASSSRGGLTEAFF
d_call: TRBD2; v_call: TRBV10-3; j_call: TRBJ2-1; clone_size: NA; cdr3_nt: TGTGCCATCGGCCGACTAGCGGGAGTTCTAGGTAGTGAGCAGTTCTTC; cdr3_aa: CAIGRLAGVLGSEQFF
d_call: TRBD2; v_call: TRBV27; j_call: TRBJ2-1; clone_size: NA; cdr3_nt: TGTGCCAGCACCCAGCGGGGTGGGGGGACCCACAATGAGCAGTTCTTC; cdr3_aa: CASTQRGGGTHNEQFF
d_call: NA; v_call: TRBV28; j_call: TRBJ1-5; clone_size: NA; cdr3_nt: TGTGCCAGCAGTTCGAGCGGACAGACGGATCAGCCCCAGCATTTT; cdr3_aa: CASSSSGQTDQPQHF
d_call: TRBD1; v_call: TRBV6-6; j_call: TRBJ1-2; clone_size: NA; cdr3_nt: TGTGCCAGCAGTTCAACACAGGGGGAATCTAACTATGGCTACACCTTC; cdr3_aa: CASSSTQGESNYGYTF
d_call: TRBD1; v_call: TRBV10-3; j_call: TRBJ2-2; clone_size: NA; cdr3_nt: TGTGCCATCAGTGTTGAACAGGGGGCGGCCACCGGGGAGCTGTTTTTT; cdr3_aa: CAISVEQGAATGELFF
d_call: NA; v_call: TRBV15; j_call: TRBJ2-7; clone_size: NA; cdr3_nt: TGTGCCACCAGCGTTGGGGAACAGGGGAGGTCCTACGAGCAGTACTTC; cdr3_aa: CATSVGEQGRSYEQYF
d_call: NA; v_call: TRBV28; j_call: TRBJ1-2; clone_size: medium-sized; cdr3_nt: TGTGCCAGCAGCTCCGATCGGGGGAGAGGCTACACCTTC; cdr3_aa: CASSSDRGRGYTF
d_call: TRBD1; v_call: TRBV7-9; j_call: TRBJ1-6; clone_size: NA; cdr3_nt: TGTGCCAGCACCTCCTCAGGGGGGGGTAATTCACCCCTCCACTTT; cdr3_aa: CASTSSGGGNSPLHF
d_call: NA; v_call: TRBV5-4; j_call: TRBJ2-3; clone_size: NA; cdr3_nt: TGTGCCAGCAGCTTGACGGATACGCAGTATTTT; cdr3_aa: CASSLTDTQYF